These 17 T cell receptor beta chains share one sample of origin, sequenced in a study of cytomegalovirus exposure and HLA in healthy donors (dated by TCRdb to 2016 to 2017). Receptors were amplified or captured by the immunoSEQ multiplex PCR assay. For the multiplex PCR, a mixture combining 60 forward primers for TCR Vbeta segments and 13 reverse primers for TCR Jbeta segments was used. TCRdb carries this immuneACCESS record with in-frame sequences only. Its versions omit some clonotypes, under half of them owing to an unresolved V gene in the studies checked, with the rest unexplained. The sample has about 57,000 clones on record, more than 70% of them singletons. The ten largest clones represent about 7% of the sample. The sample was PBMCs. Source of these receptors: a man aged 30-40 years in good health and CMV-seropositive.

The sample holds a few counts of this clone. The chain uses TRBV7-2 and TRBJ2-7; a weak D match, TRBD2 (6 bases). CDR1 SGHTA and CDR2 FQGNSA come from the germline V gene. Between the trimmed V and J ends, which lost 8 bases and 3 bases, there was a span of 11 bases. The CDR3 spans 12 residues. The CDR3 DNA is TGTGCCAGCTCCGGTAGCGGCTACGAGCAGTACTTC. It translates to CASSGSGYEQYF.

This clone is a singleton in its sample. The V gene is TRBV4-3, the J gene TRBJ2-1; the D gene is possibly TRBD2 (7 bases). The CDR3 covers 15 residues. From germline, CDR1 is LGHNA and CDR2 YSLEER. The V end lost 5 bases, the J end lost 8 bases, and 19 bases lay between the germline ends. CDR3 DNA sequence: TGCGCCAGCAGCTCCCGGGGGGCCGGAGGGGATGAGCAGTTCTTC. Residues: CASSSRGAGGDEQFF.

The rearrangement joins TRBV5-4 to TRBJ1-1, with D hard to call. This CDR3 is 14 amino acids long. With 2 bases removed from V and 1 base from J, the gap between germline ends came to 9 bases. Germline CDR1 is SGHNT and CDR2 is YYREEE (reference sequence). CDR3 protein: CASSFRDQNTEAFF. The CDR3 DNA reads TGTGCCAGCAGCTTCCGGGATCAGAACACTGAAGCTTTCTTT.

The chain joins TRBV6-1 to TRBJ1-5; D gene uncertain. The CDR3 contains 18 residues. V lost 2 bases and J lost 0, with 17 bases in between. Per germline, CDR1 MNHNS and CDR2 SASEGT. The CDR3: CASSERGPERVSNQPQHF. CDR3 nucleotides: TGTGCCAGCAGTGAACGGGGTCCCGAGAGGGTTAGCAATCAGCCCCAGCATTTT.

The CDR3 region is CASSPRQNNEQFF. CDR3 coding DNA: TGTGCCAGCAGTCCTCGACAGAACAATGAGCAGTTCTTC. This chain links TRBV28 with TRBJ2-1, with D perhaps TRBD1 (5 bases). The CDR3 consists of 13 residues. Trimming stripped 5 bases from V and 5 bases from J, with 10 bases between. Germline assignment: CDR1 MDHEN and CDR2 SYDVKM.

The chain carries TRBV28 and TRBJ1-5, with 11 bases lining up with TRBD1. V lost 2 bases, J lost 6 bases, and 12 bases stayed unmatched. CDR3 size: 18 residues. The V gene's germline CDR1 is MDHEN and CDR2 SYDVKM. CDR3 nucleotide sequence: TGTGCCAGCAGTTTAGCGGACAGGGGGCGGGGACGGACTCAGCCCCAGCATTTT. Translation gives CASSLADRGRGRTQPQHF.

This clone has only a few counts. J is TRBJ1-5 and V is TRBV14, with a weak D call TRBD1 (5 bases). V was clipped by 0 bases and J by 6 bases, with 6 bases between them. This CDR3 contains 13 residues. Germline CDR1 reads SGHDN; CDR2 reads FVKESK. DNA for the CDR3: TGTGCCAGCAGCCAAGACAGGGTTCAGCCCCAGCATTTT. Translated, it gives CASSQDRVQPQHF.

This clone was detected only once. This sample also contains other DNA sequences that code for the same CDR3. The CDR3 DNA reads as TGTGCCAGCAGCTCAGCGGGGGTGGGCCAAGAGACCCAGTACTTC. Protein: CASSSAGVGQETQYF. The rearrangement joins TRBV9 to TRBJ2-5, with 8 bases lining up with TRBD2. The J segment lost 1 base and the V segment lost 4 bases, leaving 6 bases of the junction unmatched. The CDR3 runs 15 residues. In germline, CDR1 is SGDLS, CDR2 YYNGEE.

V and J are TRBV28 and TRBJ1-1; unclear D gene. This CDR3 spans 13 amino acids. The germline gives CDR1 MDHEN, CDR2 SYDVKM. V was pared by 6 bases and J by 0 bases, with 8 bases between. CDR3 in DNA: TGTGCCAGCAGACCGGGTTTGAACACTGAAGCTTTCTTT. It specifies CASRPGLNTEAFF.

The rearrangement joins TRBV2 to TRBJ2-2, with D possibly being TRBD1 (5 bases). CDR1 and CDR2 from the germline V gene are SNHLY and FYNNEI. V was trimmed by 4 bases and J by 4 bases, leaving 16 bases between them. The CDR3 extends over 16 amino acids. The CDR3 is CASSAQGGATTGELFF. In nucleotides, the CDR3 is TGTGCCAGCAGTGCCCAGGGTGGGGCGACCACCGGGGAGCTGTTTTTT.

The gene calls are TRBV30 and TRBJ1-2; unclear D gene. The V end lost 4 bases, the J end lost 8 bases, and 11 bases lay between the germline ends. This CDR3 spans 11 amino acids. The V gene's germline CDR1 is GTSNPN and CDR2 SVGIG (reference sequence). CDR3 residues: CAWNSPEGYTF. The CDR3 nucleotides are TGTGCCTGGAATTCTCCTGAGGGCTACACCTTC.

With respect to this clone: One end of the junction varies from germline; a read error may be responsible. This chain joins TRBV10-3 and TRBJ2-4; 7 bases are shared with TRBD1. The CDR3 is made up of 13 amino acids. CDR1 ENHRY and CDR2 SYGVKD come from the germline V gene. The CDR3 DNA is TGTGCCATCAGTGACGCCCGAGGACAGGATTGTTCTTTC. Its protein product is CAISDARGQDCSF.

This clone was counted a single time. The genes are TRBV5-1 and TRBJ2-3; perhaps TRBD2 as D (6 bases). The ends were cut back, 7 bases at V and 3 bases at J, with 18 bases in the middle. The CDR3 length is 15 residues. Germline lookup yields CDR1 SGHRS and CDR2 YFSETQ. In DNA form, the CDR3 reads TGCGCCAGCCTCCTGGAGGGGAAACCAACAGATACGCAGTATTTT. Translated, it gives CASLLEGKPTDTQYF.

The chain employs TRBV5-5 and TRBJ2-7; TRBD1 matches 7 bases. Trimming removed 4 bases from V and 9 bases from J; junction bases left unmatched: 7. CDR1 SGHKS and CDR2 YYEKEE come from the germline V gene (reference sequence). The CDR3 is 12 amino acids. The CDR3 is CASSADRFGQYF. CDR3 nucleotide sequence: TGTGCCAGCAGCGCGGACAGGTTTGGGCAGTACTTC. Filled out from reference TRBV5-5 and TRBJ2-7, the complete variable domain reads DAGVTQSPTHLIKTRGQQVTLRCSPISGHKSVSWYQQVLGQGPQFIFQYYEKEERGRGNFPDRFSARQFPNYSSELNVNALLLGDSALYLCASSADRFGQYFGPGTRLTVT.

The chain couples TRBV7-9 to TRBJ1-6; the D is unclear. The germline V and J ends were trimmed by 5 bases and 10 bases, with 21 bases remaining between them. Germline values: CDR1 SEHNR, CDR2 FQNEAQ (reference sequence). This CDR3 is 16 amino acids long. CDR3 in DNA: TGTGCCAGCAGCCCACTGGACGGTCGGGGTGGGTCACCCCTCCACTTT. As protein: CASSPLDGRGGSPLHF.

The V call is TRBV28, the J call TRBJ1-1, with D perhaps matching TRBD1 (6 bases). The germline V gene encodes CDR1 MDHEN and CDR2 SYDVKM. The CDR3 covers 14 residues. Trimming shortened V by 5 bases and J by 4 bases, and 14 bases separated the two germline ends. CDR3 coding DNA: TGTGCCAGCAGTCCGAACCGGGACACCACTGAAGCTTTCTTT. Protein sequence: CASSPNRDTTEAFF.

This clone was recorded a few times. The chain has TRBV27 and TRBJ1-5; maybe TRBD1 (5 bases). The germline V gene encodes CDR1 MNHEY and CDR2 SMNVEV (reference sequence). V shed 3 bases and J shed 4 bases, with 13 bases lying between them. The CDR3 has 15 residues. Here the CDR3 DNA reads TGTGCCAGCAGTTTTCGGAGGGGTGGTAATCAGCCCCAGCATTTT. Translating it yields CASSFRRGGNQPQHF.